Following are 27 T cell receptor beta chains from one sample sequenced in a study of blood T cell repertoires in COVID-19. Profiled with immunoSEQ multiplex PCR; TCRdb holds only in-frame clones, not every one. This sample has some 70,000 clones, with more than 65% found just once. Material: peripheral blood. These receptors came from a woman aged 45-60 years with acute or convalescent COVID-19.

The rearrangement joins TRBV6-5 to TRBJ1-3; no firm D call. The CDR3 covers 13 residues. CDR1 is MNHEY and CDR2 is SVGAGI in the germline V gene. V was cut by 7 bases and J by 0 bases, with 7 bases left in between. CDR3 nucleotides: TGTGCCAGCATGGGCAGCTCTGGAAACACCATATATTTT. Amino acid sequence: CASMGSSGNTIYF.

The chain is built from TRBV7-9 and TRBJ1-2; no reliable D call. V gave up 5 bases and J gave up 4 bases, with 8 bases separating them. Germline V lookup: CDR1 SEHNR, CDR2 FQNEAQ (reference sequence). The CDR3 has 12 residues. The CDR3 is CASSAYSYGYTF. In nucleotides, the CDR3 is TGTGCCAGCAGCGCCTACAGCTATGGCTACACCTTC.

The chain has TRBV27 and TRBJ2-2; D might be TRBD2 (5 bases). V lost 2 bases, J lost 8 bases, and 15 bases lay in between. The CDR3 is made up of 15 amino acids. Germline V gene sequence: CDR1 MNHEY, CDR2 SMNVEV (reference sequence). CDR3 region: CASSLTPGVSGELFF. The CDR3 nucleotides read TGTGCCAGCAGTTTAACCCCCGGGGTTAGTGGGGAGCTGTTTTTT.

J is TRBJ1-1 and V is TRBV5-5; D ambiguous. The CDR3 is made up of 14 amino acids. V dropped 2 bases and J dropped 0 bases, with 8 bases sitting between them. Germline V gene lookup returns CDR1 SGHKS and CDR2 YYEKEE (reference sequence). The CDR3, as DNA: TGTGCCAGCAGCTTATCGACTGTGAACACTGAAGCTTTCTTT. This gives the protein CASSLSTVNTEAFF.

The chain joins TRBV2 to TRBJ1-4; D remains unclear. This CDR3 is 13 amino acids long. Trimming cost V 7 bases and J 5 bases, with 11 bases left between them. Germline V lookup: CDR1 SNHLY, CDR2 FYNNEI. The CDR3 here is CASTRVPNEKLFF. In DNA, the CDR3 is TGTGCCAGCACCCGAGTTCCGAATGAAAAACTGTTTTTT.

The chain carries TRBV5-1 and TRBJ2-1; D gene uncertain. There are 17 residues in the CDR3. Germline CDR1 and CDR2: SGHRS and YFSETQ. V lost 4 bases and J lost 0, with 17 bases in between. CDR3 in amino acids: CASSQALSVSSYNEQFF. In DNA form, the CDR3 reads TGCGCCAGCAGCCAAGCCCTGAGTGTAAGCTCCTACAATGAGCAGTTCTTC.

The J gene is TRBJ2-7, the V gene TRBV27, with D possibly being TRBD1 (5 bases). V lost 4 bases and J lost 3, with 13 bases in between. The CDR3 is made up of 14 amino acids. CDR1 is MNHEY, CDR2 SMNVEV, per germline (reference sequence). The CDR3 protein is CASSSQDTVYEQYF. CDR3 sequence (DNA): TGTGCCAGCAGTTCACAGGATACGGTCTACGAGCAGTACTTC.

The table lists this clone with a few counts. V is TRBV30 and J is TRBJ1-2; D uncertain. V gave up 0 bases and J gave up 14 bases, with 16 bases separating them. The CDR3 totals 12 residues. Germline V gene data show CDR1 as GTSNPN and CDR2 as SVGIG (reference sequence). As DNA, the CDR3 is TGTGCCTGGAGTGTAACCGGGAGTATAGGAACCTTC. Translating it yields CAWSVTGSIGTF.

This chain links TRBV29-1 with TRBJ2-1, with TRBD2 as a possible D gene (7 bases). This CDR3 has 14 residues. Germline V gene sequence: CDR1 SQVTM, CDR2 ANQGSEA. CDR3 in DNA: TGCATGACCCGCGGGGGCCCAACTTACAATGAGCAGTTCTTC. It yields the protein CMTRGGPTYNEQFF.

V is TRBV15 and J is TRBJ1-2; 10 bases match TRBD1. V trimming: 1 base; J trimming: 6 bases; junction bases outside the gene matches: 8. CDR1 and CDR2 from the germline V gene are LNHNV and YYDKDF (reference sequence). This CDR3 has 16 amino acids. The CDR3 DNA sequence: TGTGCCACCAGCAGAGGGACAGGGGGTGTTCGGGATGGCTACACCTTC. Its protein is CATSRGTGGVRDGYTF.

The DNA for the CDR3 is TGCGCCAGCAGCCTTAAAACCACTAGCGGGGGTTGGGATGAGCAGTTCTTC. Residues: CASSLKTTSGGWDEQFF. This chain joins TRBV5-1 and TRBJ2-1, with 11 bases that match TRBD2. The ends lost 4 bases at V and 8 bases at J; junction bases unmatched: 14. Germline CDR1 reads SGHRS; CDR2 reads YFSETQ. CDR3 length: 17 residues.

This chain connects TRBV7-3 to TRBJ2-1; perhaps TRBD2 as D (5 bases). V was cut by 5 bases and J by 6 bases, with 14 bases left in between. The CDR3 has 14 residues. Germline V gene sequence: CDR1 SGHTA, CDR2 FQGTGA. For the CDR3, the DNA is TGTGCCAGCAGCACCCCCGGGGATGCCAATGAGCAGTTCTTC. Its protein product is CASSTPGDANEQFF.

The chain couples TRBV13 to TRBJ2-3; 9 bases are shared with TRBD1. Unmatched junction bases numbered 8, after V lost 3 bases and J lost 4 bases. Germline loops: CDR1 PRHDT, CDR2 FYEKMQ (reference sequence). The CDR3 extends over 16 amino acids. The CDR3 nucleotides are TGTGCCAGCAGCTTTAGGAGGACAGGGGTTGCAGATACGCAGTATTTT. This codes for CASSFRRTGVADTQYF.

This clone was observed a few times. This chain uses TRBV27 with TRBJ2-7, with D possibly being TRBD2 (5 bases). This CDR3 has 15 amino acids. The germline V gene encodes CDR1 MNHEY and CDR2 SMNVEV (reference sequence). V dropped 2 bases and J dropped 2 bases, with 13 bases sitting between them. CDR3 sequence: CASSLVPSYTYEQYF. The CDR3 region has the DNA TGTGCCAGCAGTTTAGTTCCTAGCTACACCTACGAGCAGTACTTC.

On this clone itself: At one of its ends the junction is not consistent with the germline gene, which may arise from a read error. The V gene is TRBV6-1, the J gene TRBJ1-2; tentatively, D is TRBD1 (6 bases). Germline V gives CDR1 MNHNS, CDR2 SASEGT. The CDR3 runs 13 residues. In DNA form, the CDR3 reads TGTGCCAGCAGGGAAGGGGGAGGCGTTGGCTACACCTTC. It encodes CASREGGGVGYTF.

This chain joins TRBV5-5 and TRBJ2-7, with 10 positions matching TRBD2. The V gene's germline CDR1 is SGHKS and CDR2 YYEKEE (reference sequence). J gave up 3 bases and V 0 bases, and 0 bases lay outside the gene matches. This CDR3 has 14 amino acids. The CDR3 coding sequence is TGTGCCAGCAGCTTGGAGCGGGGGGGCTACGAGCAGTACTTC. Protein: CASSLERGGYEQYF.

The chain is built from TRBV2 and TRBJ1-2; TRBD1 agrees at 11 bases. The V segment lost 3 bases and the J segment 14 bases; nucleotides outside the gene matches: 8. The CDR3 covers 13 residues. Germline V gene data show CDR1 as SNHLY and CDR2 as FYNNEI. This chain's CDR3 is CASSDPGQGAGTF. The DNA for the CDR3 is TGTGCCAGCAGTGATCCCGGACAGGGGGCGGGAACCTTC.

The chain uses TRBV6-1 and TRBJ2-7; 11 bases map to TRBD2. Per the germline V gene, CDR1 is MNHNS and CDR2 is SASEGT. V shed 1 base, J shed 4 bases, and the junction held 6 bases outside the gene matches. The CDR3 loop spans 16 amino acids. The CDR3 protein is CASSEVETSGRYEQYF. The DNA for the CDR3 is TGTGCCAGCAGTGAAGTTGAAACTAGCGGGAGATACGAGCAGTACTTC.

The chain uses TRBV9 and TRBJ2-3, with 9 bases fitting TRBD2. Germline trimming cut 0 bases from V and 5 bases from J; bases unmatched to any gene: 7. Per germline, CDR1 SGDLS and CDR2 YYNGEE. There are 16 residues in the CDR3. CDR3 residues: CASSVAGGGAGDTQYF. The CDR3, as DNA: TGTGCCAGCAGCGTAGCTGGCGGGGGGGCCGGAGATACGCAGTATTTT. The variable domain in full, with the rest retrieved from reference TRBV9 and TRBJ2-3, is DSGVTQTPKHLITATGQRVTLRCSPRSGDLSVYWYQQSLDQGLQFLIQYYNGEERAKGNILERFSAQQFPDLHSELNLSSLELGDSALYFCASSVAGGGAGDTQYFGPGTRLTVL.

The J gene is TRBJ1-4, the V gene TRBV19, with TRBD1 matching over 8 bases. The CDR3 is 17 amino acids. After removal of 3 bases from V and 0 bases from J, the junction contained 6 bases not matched to a gene. Germline V gene lookup returns CDR1 LNHDA and CDR2 SQIVND (reference sequence). CDR3 nucleotide sequence: TGTGCCAGTAGTATCAGGGACAGGACGTCAACTAATGAAAAACTGTTTTTT. Translation: CASSIRDRTSTNEKLFF.

This chain links TRBV5-1 with TRBJ2-1; 14 bases align to TRBD2. V shed 4 bases and J 7 bases; nucleotides not matched to a gene: 7. There are 16 residues in the CDR3. Germline V gene sequence: CDR1 SGHRS, CDR2 YFSETQ. The DNA for the CDR3 is TGCGCCAGCAGCCCTCGACTAGCGGGGGGGGTAAATGAGCAGTTCTTC. Its translation is CASSPRLAGGVNEQFF.

The chain links TRBV4-1 to TRBJ1-1; 7 nucleotides agree with TRBD1. The CDR3 totals 16 residues. V lost 1 base, J lost 5 bases, and 10 bases stayed unmatched. CDR1 is MGHRA, CDR2 YSYEKL, per germline. The CDR3 here is CASSQVEDRFGTEAFF. The CDR3 DNA reads as TGCGCCAGCAGCCAAGTTGAGGACAGGTTCGGAACTGAAGCTTTCTTT.

The chain employs TRBV10-3 and TRBJ1-3; unclear D gene. V was shortened by 0 bases and J by 1 base, with 7 bases between the two germline ends. The CDR3 length is 15 residues. Germline V CDR1 and CDR2: ENHRY, SYGVKD. The CDR3 DNA reads TGTGCCATCAGTGAGTCGAGAGGGTCTGGAAACACCATATATTTT. As protein: CAISESRGSGNTIYF.

The chain has TRBV2 and TRBJ2-1; TRBD2 matches at 16 bases. Trimming at V came to 7 bases and at J to 7 bases, leaving 19 bases not matched to a gene. The CDR3 length is 20 residues. Germline CDR1 SNHLY, CDR2 FYNNEI. The CDR3 DNA reads as TGTGCCAGCACTACCGGGGGGACTAGCGGGAGGGGAACCTGGATAAATGAGCAGTTCTTC. Protein: CASTTGGTSGRGTWINEQFF.

The chain combines TRBV3-1 (or the pseudogene TRBV3-2) with TRBJ2-1; D is undetermined. The germline V gene encodes CDR1 LGHDT and CDR2 YNNKEL (reference sequence). V lost 0 bases to trimming and J lost 7 bases, with 4 bases between them. This CDR3 region has 12 residues. CDR3 residues: CASSQDRNEQFF. CDR3 DNA: TGTGCCAGCAGCCAAGATCGTAATGAGCAGTTCTTC.

J is TRBJ1-1 and V is TRBV6-5, with TRBD1 identical over 8 bases. The ends lost 0 bases at V and 10 bases at J; junction bases unmatched: 13. The CDR3 sequence is 16 residues long. Germline assignment: CDR1 MNHEY and CDR2 SVGAGI. CDR3 nucleotides: TGTGCCAGCAGTTACTCGCCAGGGGGCCAAACGGGCGGAGCTTTCTTT. Its translation: CASSYSPGGQTGGAFF.

This clone was observed a handful of times. The chain recombines TRBV5-1 with TRBJ2-1; possibly TRBD2 for D (6 bases). Germline CDR1 and CDR2: SGHRS and YFSETQ. Trimming shortened V by 4 bases and J by 0 bases, and 8 bases separated the two germline ends. The length of the CDR3 is 14 residues. The CDR3 is CASSRESSYNEQFF. As DNA, the CDR3 is TGCGCCAGCAGCCGGGAGAGCTCCTACAATGAGCAGTTCTTC.